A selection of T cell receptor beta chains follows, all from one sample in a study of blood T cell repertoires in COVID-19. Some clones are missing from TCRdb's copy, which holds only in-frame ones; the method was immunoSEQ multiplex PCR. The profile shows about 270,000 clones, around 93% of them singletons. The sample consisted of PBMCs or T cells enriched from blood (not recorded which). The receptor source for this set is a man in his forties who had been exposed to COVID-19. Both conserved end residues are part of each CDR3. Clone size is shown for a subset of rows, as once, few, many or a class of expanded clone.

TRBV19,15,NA,CASSIVTGTNQPQHF
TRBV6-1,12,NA,CASSDGGQPQHF
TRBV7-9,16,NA,CASSPRTSGSKDEQFF
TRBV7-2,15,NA,CASSLAGQNTGELFF
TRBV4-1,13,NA,CASIAGDQNEQFF
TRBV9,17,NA,CASSVEGTGGPGNTIYF
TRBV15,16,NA,CATKKTGTAMNTEAFF
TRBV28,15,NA,CASRTPGFSGNTIYF
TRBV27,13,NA,CASSPTVTDTQYF
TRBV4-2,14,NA,CASSPGQGAYEQYF
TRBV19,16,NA,CATRDRRPGYPGELFF
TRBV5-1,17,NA,CASSASGTITSYNEQFF
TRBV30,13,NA,CAWAQDRDQPQHF
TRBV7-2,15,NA,CASSPSGRPGNTIYF
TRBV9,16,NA,CASSFPTSGYSYEQYF
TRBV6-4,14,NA,CASDKGPGYDEQFF
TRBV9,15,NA,CASSGPGQGVAGYTF
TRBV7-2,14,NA,CASSLVFTAGELFF
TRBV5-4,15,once,CATPSGTGGTDTQYF
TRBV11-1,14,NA,CASSLGTGNTEAFF
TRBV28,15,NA,CASSPGTSGINEQFF
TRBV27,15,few,CASSYTSGSLNEQFF
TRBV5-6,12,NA,CASSLAGYGYTF
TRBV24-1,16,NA,CATSDSGTGSNQPQHF
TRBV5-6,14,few,CASSLLARSVEQYF
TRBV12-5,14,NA,CASGPGQINQPQHF
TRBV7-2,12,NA,CASNLLGLEAFF
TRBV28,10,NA,CASGNQPQHF
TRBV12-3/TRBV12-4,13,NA,CASSRDRGDEQFF
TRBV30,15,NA,CAWSQSPGRDTEAFF